A selection of T cell receptor beta chains follows, all from one sample in a study of blood T cell repertoires in COVID-19. The data were produced by immunoSEQ multiplex PCR, yet TCRdb's version contains in-frame clones alone and is incomplete. The table lists roughly 150,000 clones, approximately 84% of them singletons. The sequencing sample was made of peripheral blood. The source is a man aged 70-80 years with active or convalescent COVID-19. The CDR3 runs from the conserved cysteine through the conserved F or W. A D gene is named only where the DNA matches it firmly. Where a row states a size, it is once, few, many or the class of an expanded clone; other rows omit it.

clone size	J gene	D gene	V gene	CDR3 DNA	CDR3 protein
few	TRBJ1-5	-	TRBV6-5	TGTGCCAGCAGTTACTCCCACAATCAGCCCCAGCATTTT	CASSYSHNQPQHF
-	TRBJ2-5	TRBD2	TRBV7-2	TGTGCCAGCAGCAGCTTAGGTGGGGGGGGAGAGACCCAGTACTTC	CASSSLGGGGETQYF
-	TRBJ2-7	TRBD2	TRBV7-2	TGTGCCAGCAGCTTCCCGCCGGGGGGCTCCTACGAGCAGTACTTC	CASSFPPGGSYEQYF
-	TRBJ1-1	-	TRBV7-2	TGTGCCAGCAGCTACCTAGGACAGTTTGAAGCTTTCTTT	CASSYLGQFEAFF
-	TRBJ2-5	-	TRBV29-1	TGCAGCGCGGGGGGACAGGTCCAGTACTTC	CSAGGQVQYF
-	TRBJ1-2	TRBD1	TRBV7-2	TGTGCCAGCAGCATTCGACAGGGAGGTGGCTACACCTTC	CASSIRQGGGYTF
-	TRBJ1-4	-	TRBV7-8	TGTGCCAGCAGCTTAGAATACAGTGCAACTAATGAAAAACTGTTTTTT	CASSLEYSATNEKLFF
-	TRBJ2-7	TRBD1	TRBV6-5	TGTGCCAGCAGTTACGGGGCAGGGGGAACCTACGAGCAGTACTTC	CASSYGAGGTYEQYF
-	TRBJ2-5	-	TRBV30	TGTGCCTGGGGGGGGCGAAATTCGTACCAAGAGACCCAGTACTTC	CAWGGRNSYQETQYF
-	TRBJ1-5	TRBD1	TRBV19	TGTGCCAGTAGACCCAGACAGGGGTTCAATCAGCCCCAGCATTTT	CASRPRQGFNQPQHF